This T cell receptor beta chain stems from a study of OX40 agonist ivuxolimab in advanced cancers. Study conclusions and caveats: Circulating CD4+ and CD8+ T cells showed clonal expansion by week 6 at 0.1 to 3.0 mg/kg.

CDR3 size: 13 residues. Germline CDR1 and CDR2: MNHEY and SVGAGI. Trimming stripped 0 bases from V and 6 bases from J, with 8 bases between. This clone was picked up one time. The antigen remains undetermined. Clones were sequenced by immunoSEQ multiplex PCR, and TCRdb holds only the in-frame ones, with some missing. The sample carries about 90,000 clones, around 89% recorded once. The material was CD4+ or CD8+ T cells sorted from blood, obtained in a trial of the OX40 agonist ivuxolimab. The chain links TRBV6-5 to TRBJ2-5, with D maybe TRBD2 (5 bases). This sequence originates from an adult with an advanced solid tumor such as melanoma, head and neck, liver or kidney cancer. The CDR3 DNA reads TGTGCCAGCAGTTACTCGGAGGCAAAGACCCAGTACTTC. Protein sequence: CASSYSEAKTQYF.